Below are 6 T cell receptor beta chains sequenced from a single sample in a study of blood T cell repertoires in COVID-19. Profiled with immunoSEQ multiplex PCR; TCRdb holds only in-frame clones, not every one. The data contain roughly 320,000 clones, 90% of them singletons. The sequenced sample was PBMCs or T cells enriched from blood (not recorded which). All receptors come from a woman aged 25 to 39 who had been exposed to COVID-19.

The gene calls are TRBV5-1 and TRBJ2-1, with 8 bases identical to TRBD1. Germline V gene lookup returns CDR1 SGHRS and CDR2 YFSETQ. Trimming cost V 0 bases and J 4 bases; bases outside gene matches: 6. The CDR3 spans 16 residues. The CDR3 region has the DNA TGCGCCAGCAGCTTGGAGGGCAGGGGGCTATACAATGAGCAGTTCTTC. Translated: CASSLEGRGLYNEQFF.

In nucleotides, the CDR3 is TGTGCCAGCAGTTCGGGACAGGGGGCTCTCGCCTACGAGCAGTACTTC. This encodes CASSSGQGALAYEQYF. V usage is TRBV7-2 and J usage is TRBJ2-7; 12 bases match TRBD1. Per germline, CDR1 SGHTA and CDR2 FQGNSA. The CDR3 extends over 16 amino acids. V shed 6 bases and J 2 bases; nucleotides not matched to a gene: 8. Based on the CDR3 plus reference TRBV7-2 and TRBJ2-7, the full variable domain is GAGVSQSPSNKVTEKGKDVELRCDPISGHTALYWYRQSLGQGLEFLIYFQGNSAPDKSGLPSDRFSAERTGGSVSTLTIQRTQQEDSAVYLCASSSGQGALAYEQYFGPGTRLTVT.

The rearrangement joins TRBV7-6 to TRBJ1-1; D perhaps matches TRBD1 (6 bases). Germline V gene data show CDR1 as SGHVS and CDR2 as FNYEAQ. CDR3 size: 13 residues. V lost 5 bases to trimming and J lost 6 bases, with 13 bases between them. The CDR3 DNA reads TGTGCCAGCAGCCCAACCAGGGGTGCTGAAGCTTTCTTT. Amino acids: CASSPTRGAEAFF.

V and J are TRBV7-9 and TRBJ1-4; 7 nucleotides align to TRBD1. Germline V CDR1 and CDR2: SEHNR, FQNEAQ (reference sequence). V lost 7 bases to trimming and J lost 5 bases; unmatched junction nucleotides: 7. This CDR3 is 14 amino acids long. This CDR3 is CASTPDRRNEKLFF. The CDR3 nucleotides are TGTGCCAGCACTCCGGACAGGAGAAATGAAAAACTGTTTTTT. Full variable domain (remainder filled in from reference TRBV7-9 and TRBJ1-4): DTGVSQNPRHKITKRGQNVTFRCDPISEHNRLYWYRQTLGQGPEFLTYFQNEAQLEKSRLLSDRFSAERPKGSFSTLEIQRTEQGDSAMYLCASTPDRRNEKLFFGSGTQLSVL.

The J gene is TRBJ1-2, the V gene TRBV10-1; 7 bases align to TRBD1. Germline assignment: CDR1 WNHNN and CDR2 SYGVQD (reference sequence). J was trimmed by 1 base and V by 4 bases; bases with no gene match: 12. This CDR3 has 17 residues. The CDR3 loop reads CASSGPHSSGGNYGYTF. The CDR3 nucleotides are TGCGCCAGCAGTGGACCCCATAGTTCAGGGGGTAACTATGGCTACACCTTC.

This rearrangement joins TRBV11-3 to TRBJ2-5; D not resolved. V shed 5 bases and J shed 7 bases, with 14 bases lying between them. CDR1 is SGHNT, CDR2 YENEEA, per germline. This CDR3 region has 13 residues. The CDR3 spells CASSPSTPGTQYF. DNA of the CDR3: TGTGCCAGCAGCCCCTCCACCCCGGGGACCCAGTACTTC.